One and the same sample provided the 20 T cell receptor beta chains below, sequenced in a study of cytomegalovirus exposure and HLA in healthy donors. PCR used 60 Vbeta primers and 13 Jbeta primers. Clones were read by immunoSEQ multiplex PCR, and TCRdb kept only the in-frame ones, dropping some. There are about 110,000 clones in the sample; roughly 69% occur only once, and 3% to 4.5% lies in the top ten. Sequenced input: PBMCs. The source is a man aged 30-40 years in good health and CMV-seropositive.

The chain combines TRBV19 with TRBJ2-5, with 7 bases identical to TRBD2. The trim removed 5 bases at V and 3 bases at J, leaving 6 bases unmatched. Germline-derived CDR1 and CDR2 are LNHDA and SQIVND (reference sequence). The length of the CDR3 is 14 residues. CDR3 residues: CASSRGGGKETQYF. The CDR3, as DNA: TGTGCCAGTAGTCGGGGCGGGGGAAAAGAGACCCAGTACTTC. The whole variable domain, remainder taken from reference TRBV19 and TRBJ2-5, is DGGITQSPKYLFRKEGQNVTLSCEQNLNHDAMYWYRQDPGQGLRLIYYSQIVNDFQKGDIAEGYSVSREKKESFPLTVTSAQKNPTAFYLCASSRGGGKETQYFGPGTRLLVL.

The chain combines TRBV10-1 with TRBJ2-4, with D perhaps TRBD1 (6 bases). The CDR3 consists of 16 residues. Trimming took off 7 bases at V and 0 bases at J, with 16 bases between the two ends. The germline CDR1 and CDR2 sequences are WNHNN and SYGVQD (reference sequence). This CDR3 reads CASTICGQLAKNIQYF. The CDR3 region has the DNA TGCGCCAGCACGATATGCGGACAGTTAGCCAAAAACATTCAGTACTTC.

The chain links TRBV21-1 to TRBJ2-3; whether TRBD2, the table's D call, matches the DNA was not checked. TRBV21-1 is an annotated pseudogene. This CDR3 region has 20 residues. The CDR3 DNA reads TGTGCCAGCAGCGCAAACGGCGGGATAGGGGATCACACTAGCACAGATACGCAGTATTTT. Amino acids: CASSANGGIGDHTSTDTQYF.

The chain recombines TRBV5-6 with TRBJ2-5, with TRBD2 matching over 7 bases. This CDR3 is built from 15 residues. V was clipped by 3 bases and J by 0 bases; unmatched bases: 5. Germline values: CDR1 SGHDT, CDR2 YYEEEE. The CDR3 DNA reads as TGTGCCAGCAGCTCCGCCGGGACTAACCAAGAGACCCAGTACTTC. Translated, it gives CASSSAGTNQETQYF.

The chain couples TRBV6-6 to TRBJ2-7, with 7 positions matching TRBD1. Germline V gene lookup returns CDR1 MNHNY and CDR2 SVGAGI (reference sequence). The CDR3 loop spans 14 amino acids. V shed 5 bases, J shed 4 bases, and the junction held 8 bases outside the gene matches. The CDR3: CASSPEPGGYEQYF. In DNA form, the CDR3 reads TGTGCCAGCAGTCCCGAGCCAGGGGGATACGAGCAGTACTTC.

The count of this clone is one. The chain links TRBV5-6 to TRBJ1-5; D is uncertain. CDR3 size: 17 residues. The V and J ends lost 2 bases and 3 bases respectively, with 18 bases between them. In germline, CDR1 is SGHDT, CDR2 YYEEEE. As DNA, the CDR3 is TGTGCCAGCAGCTTCGTGGGTTGGGCCCCAATCAATCAGCCCCAGCATTTT. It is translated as CASSFVGWAPINQPQHF.

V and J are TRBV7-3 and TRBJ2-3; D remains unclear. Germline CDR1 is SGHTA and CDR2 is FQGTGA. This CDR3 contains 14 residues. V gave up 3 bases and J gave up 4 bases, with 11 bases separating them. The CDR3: CASSLGYGADTQYF. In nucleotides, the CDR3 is TGTGCCAGCAGCTTGGGCTACGGCGCAGATACGCAGTATTTT.

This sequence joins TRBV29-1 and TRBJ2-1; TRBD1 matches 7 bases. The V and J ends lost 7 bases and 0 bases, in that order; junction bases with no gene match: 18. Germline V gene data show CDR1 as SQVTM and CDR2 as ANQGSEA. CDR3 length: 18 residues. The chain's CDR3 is CSARGGQSFRSSYNEQFF. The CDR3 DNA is TGCAGCGCCCGAGGGGGCCAGTCTTTCAGGTCCTCCTACAATGAGCAGTTCTTC.

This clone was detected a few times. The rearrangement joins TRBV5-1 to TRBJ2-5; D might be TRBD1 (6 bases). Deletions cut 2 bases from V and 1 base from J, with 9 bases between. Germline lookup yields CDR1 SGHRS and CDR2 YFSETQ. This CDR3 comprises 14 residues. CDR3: CASSFTGSQETQYF. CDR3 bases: TGCGCCAGCAGCTTTACAGGGAGCCAAGAGACCCAGTACTTC.

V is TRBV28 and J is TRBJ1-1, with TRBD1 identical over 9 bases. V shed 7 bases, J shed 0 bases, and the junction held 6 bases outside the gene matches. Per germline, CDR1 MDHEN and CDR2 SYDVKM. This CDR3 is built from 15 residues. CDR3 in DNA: TGTGCCAGCACCCCTTGGACAGGGGTGAACACTGAAGCTTTCTTT. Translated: CASTPWTGVNTEAFF.

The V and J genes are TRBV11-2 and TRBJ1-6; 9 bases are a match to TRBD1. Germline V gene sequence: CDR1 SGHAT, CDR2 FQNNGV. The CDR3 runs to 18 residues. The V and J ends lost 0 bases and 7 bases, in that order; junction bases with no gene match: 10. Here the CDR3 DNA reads TGTGCCAGCAGCTTAGATTTAAGTTTGGGACAGGGCAATTCACCCCTCCACTTT. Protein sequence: CASSLDLSLGQGNSPLHF.

The CDR3 loop is CASSDLSQGFRDTEAFF. The DNA of the CDR3 is TGTGCCAGCAGTGATCTCTCACAGGGCTTTCGGGACACTGAAGCTTTCTTT. The chain has TRBV2 and TRBJ1-1; D is possibly TRBD1 (6 bases). This CDR3 has 17 amino acids. Looked up from germline, CDR1 is SNHLY and CDR2 is FYNNEI. V was shortened by 3 bases and J by 3 bases, with 20 bases between the two germline ends. Looking up the rest from reference TRBV2 and TRBJ1-1 gives the full variable domain: EPEVTQTPSHQVTQMGQEVILRCVPISNHLYFYWYRQILGQKVEFLVSFYNNEISEKSEIFDDQFSVERPDGSNFTLKIRSTKLEDSAMYFCASSDLSQGFRDTEAFFGQGTRLTVV.

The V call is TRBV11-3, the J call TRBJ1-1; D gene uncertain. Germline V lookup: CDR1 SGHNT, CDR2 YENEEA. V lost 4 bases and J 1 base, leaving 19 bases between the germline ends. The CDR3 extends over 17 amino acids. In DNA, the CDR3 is TGTGCCAGCAGCTCCGGATCCAGGTTCTCCAAGAACACTGAAGCTTTCTTT. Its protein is CASSSGSRFSKNTEAFF.

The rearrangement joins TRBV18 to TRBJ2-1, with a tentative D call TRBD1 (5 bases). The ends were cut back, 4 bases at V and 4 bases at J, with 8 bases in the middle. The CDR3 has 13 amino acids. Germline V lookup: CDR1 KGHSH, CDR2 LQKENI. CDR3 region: CASSQGQYNEQFF. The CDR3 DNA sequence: TGTGCCAGCTCACAGGGGCAGTACAATGAGCAGTTCTTC.

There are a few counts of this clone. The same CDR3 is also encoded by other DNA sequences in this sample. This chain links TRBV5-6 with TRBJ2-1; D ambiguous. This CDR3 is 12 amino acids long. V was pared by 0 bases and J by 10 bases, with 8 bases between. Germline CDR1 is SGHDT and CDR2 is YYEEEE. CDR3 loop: CASSLAAGEQFF. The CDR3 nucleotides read TGTGCCAGCAGCTTGGCCGCAGGAGAGCAGTTCTTC.

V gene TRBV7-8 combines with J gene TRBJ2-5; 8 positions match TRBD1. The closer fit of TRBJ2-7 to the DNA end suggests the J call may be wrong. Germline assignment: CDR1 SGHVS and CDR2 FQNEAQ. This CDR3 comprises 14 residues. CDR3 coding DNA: TGTGCCAGCAGCCCAGGACAGGGAATCTCCGAGCAGTACTTC. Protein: CASSPGQGISEQYF.

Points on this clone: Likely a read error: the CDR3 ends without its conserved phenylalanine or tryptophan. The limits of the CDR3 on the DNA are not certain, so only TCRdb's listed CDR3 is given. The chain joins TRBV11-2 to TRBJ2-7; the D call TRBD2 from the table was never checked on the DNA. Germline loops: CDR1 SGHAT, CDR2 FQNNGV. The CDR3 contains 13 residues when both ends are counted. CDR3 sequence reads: CASSLVGSGGLDS.

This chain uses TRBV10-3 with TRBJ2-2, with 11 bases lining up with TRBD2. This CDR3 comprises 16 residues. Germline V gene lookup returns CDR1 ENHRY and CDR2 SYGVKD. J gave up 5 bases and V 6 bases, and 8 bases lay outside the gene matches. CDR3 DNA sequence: TGTGCCATCAGCTCCGGGACTAGCGGCAGTACCGGGGAGCTGTTTTTT. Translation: CAISSGTSGSTGELFF.

DNA of the CDR3: TGTGCCAGCAGCTTGGGACAGAACACTGAAGCTTTCTTT. Translating it yields CASSLGQNTEAFF. This chain joins TRBV7-6 and TRBJ1-1; D possibly corresponds to TRBD1 (6 bases). The germline V gene has CDR1 SGHVS and CDR2 FNYEAQ. V was cut by 3 bases and J by 1 base, with 6 bases left in between. The CDR3 runs to 13 residues.

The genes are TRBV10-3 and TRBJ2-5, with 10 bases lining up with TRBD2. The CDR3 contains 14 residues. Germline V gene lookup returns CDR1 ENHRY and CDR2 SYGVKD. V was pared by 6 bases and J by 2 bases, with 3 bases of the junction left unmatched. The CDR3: CAIRGSGGQETQYF. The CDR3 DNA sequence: TGTGCCATCAGGGGTAGCGGGGGGCAAGAGACCCAGTACTTC.